This T cell receptor (beta chain) came from a study of blood T cell repertoires in COVID-19. Study in general: COVID-19 samples from acute and convalescent phases originated in the United States, Italy and Spain. T cells, B-cell-depleted T cells, or PBMCs supplied cDNA or gDNA.

Germline-derived CDR1 and CDR2 are SGHRS and YFSETQ. With 0 bases removed from V and 3 bases from J, the gap between germline ends came to 9 bases. There are 14 residues in the CDR3. This table comes from immunoSEQ multiplex PCR, and its TCRdb copy is limited to in-frame clones, with some not included. The profile shows about 310,000 clones, 89% of them singletons. The participants were between about 18 and 90 years old and came from about two dozen US areas. Cohort placement rested on clinical history that participants reported themselves. This chain joins TRBV5-1 and TRBJ2-5, with a tentative D call TRBD1 (5 bases). Material: PBMCs or T cells enriched from blood (not recorded which). The receptor's source is a woman between 40 and 55 years old who had recovered from COVID-19. The CDR3, as DNA: TGCGCCAGCAGCTTGGGGACAATGGAAGAGACCCAGTACTTC. Amino acid sequence: CASSLGTMEETQYF.